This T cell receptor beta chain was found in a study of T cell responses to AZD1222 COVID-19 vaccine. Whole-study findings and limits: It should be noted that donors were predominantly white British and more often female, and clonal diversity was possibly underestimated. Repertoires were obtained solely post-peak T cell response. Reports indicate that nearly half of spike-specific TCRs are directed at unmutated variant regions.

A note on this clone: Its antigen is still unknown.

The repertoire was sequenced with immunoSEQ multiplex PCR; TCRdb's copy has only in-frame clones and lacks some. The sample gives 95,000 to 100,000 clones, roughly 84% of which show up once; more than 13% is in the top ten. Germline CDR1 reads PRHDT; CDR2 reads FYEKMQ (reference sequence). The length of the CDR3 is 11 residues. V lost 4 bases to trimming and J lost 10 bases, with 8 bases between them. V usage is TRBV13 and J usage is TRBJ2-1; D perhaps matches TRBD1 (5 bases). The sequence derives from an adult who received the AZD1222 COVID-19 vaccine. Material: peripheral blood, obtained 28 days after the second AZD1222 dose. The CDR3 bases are TGTGCCAGCAGCTGGGGCCGGGAGCAGTTCTTC. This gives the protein CASSWGREQFF.